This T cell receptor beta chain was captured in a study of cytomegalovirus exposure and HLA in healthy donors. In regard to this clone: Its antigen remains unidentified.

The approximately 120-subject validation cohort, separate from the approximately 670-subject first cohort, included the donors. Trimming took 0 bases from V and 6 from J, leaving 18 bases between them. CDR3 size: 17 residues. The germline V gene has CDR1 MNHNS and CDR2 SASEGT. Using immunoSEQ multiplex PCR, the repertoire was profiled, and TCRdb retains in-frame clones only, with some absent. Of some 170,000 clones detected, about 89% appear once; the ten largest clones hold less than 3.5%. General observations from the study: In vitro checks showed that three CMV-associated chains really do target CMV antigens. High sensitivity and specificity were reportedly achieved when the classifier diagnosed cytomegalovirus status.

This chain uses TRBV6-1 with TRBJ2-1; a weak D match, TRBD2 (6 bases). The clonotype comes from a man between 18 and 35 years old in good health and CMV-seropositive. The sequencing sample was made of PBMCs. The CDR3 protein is CASSEAIGLYGGNEQFF. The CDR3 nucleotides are TGTGCCAGCAGTGAAGCTATCGGACTCTACGGGGGCAATGAGCAGTTCTTC.